This TCR beta chain is drawn from a study of early T cells in non-severe SARS-CoV-2 infection. TCRdb redid the calling of the 5' RACE reads with MiXCR, one entry per CDR3 protein. The sample has 25,000 to 35,000 distinct CDR3 sequences, 6.6% seen once. CDR1 and CDR2 from the germline V gene are LGHDT and YNNKEL (reference sequence). The V end was cut by 1 base, the J end by 3 bases, with 9 bases between. This CDR3 is 14 amino acids long. This clonotype appeared many times. The receptor was isolated from an adult who was a healthcare worker with PCR-confirmed SARS-CoV-2 infection or an uninfected control (not recorded which). V usage is TRBV3-1 and J usage is TRBJ1-1, with D possibly matching TRBD1 (5 bases). Sequenced sample: whole blood. CDR3 region: CASSQGGHYTEAFF. CDR3 DNA: TGTGCCAGCAGCCAAGGTGGACACTACACTGAAGCTTTCTTT.